The 30 T cell receptor beta chains listed next were all sequenced from one sample in a study of T cell repertoires in cytomegalovirus infection. In TCRdb, the reads were re-called with MiXCR into one record per CDR3 protein. The data hold about 240,000 distinct CDR3 sequences, with approximately 13% observed a single time. Material for sequencing was PBMCs. These TCRs come from a human donor in good health (CMV status not recorded). Some clones in this sample may be carry-over from other donors' samples.

Ten or more counts support this clonotype. This sequence joins TRBV19 and TRBJ2-3; maybe TRBD1 (6 bases). This CDR3 has 13 residues. CDR1 is LNHDA, CDR2 SQIVND, per germline (reference sequence). Trimming pared 5 bases from V and 4 bases from J, leaving 10 bases between. CDR3 nucleotides: TGTGCCAGTAGTTACCAGGGGCCAGATACGCAGTATTTT. It translates to CASSYQGPDTQYF.

The V and J genes are TRBV25-1 and TRBJ1-1; D might be TRBD1 (5 bases). The ends were cut back, 3 bases at V and 4 bases at J, with 18 bases in the middle. This CDR3 has 16 amino acids. CDR1 is MGHDK, CDR2 SYGVNS, per germline. The DNA for the CDR3 is TGTGCCAGCAGTGAGACCGGGACCGTGGGGATCACTGAAGCTTTCTTT. Translation gives CASSETGTVGITEAFF.

This clonotype was seen repeatedly, ten times or more. V and J are TRBV18 and TRBJ2-7; 10 bases are shared with TRBD2. This CDR3 has 16 residues. Germline values: CDR1 KGHSH, CDR2 LQKENI. With 5 bases clipped from V and 0 bases from J, the junction kept 7 bases outside the gene matches. CDR3 in amino acids: CASSSLSGRNSYEQYF. The CDR3 DNA reads as TGTGCCAGCTCATCTCTTAGCGGGAGGAACTCCTACGAGCAGTACTTC.

This clonotype was observed at least ten times. The genes are TRBV10-3 and TRBJ2-5; no clear D gene. The CDR3 covers 13 residues. CDR1 is ENHRY and CDR2 is SYGVKD in the germline V gene. V shed 4 bases and J shed 4 bases, with 10 bases lying between them. The CDR3 nucleotides are TGTGCCATCAGTGGGGATTTTGCAGAGACCCAGTACTTC. It codes for CAISGDFAETQYF.

This chain connects TRBV12-3 or TRBV12-4 to TRBJ2-4, with TRBD2 identical over 11 bases. Trimming removed 2 bases from V and 0 bases from J; junction bases left unmatched: 6. The CDR3 contains 18 residues. CDR3 amino acids: CASSLLAGGLLAKNIQYF. The CDR3 nucleotides are TGTGCCAGCAGTTTACTAGCGGGGGGATTACTAGCCAAAAACATTCAGTACTTC.

This clonotype came up many times. The J gene is TRBJ2-7, the V gene TRBV7-8, with a weak D call TRBD2 (6 bases). CDR3 length: 15 amino acids. V was cut by 2 bases and J by 2 bases, with 13 bases left in between. The germline CDR1 and CDR2 sequences are SGHVS and FQNEAQ. The CDR3 sequence: CASSLRVAEPYEQYF. The DNA for the CDR3 is TGTGCCAGCAGCTTACGGGTAGCGGAGCCCTACGAGCAGTACTTC.

This chain connects TRBV6-6 to TRBJ1-4, with TRBD1 as a possible D gene (5 bases). The germline CDR1 and CDR2 sequences are MNHNY and SVGAGI (reference sequence). The CDR3 extends over 15 amino acids. V lost 8 bases and J lost 7, with 20 bases in between. This CDR3 reads CASRPRSRDGEKLFF. The DNA for the CDR3 is TGTGCCAGCCGTCCCCGTAGCAGGGACGGTGAAAAACTGTTTTTT.

In its sample, this clonotype was seen many times. This chain uses TRBV7-2 with TRBJ1-2, with D perhaps TRBD1 (6 bases). This CDR3 has 16 amino acids. The V gene lost 1 base and the J gene lost 4 bases, with 16 bases spanning the gap. Germline V gene data show CDR1 as SGHTA and CDR2 as FQGNSA. DNA of the CDR3: TGTGCCAGCAGCTTAGTTCCCCAGGGGACCCCCTATGGCTACACCTTC. Translated: CASSLVPQGTPYGYTF.

There are a few counts of this clonotype. The genes are TRBV12-3 or TRBV12-4 and TRBJ1-1; TRBD1 is a possible D gene (5 bases). The CDR3 totals 13 residues. V was cut by 5 bases and J by 3 bases, with 10 bases left in between. CDR3 residues: CASSRGGYTEAFF. CDR3 sequence (DNA): TGTGCCAGCAGTAGGGGAGGATACACTGAAGCTTTCTTT.

The chain couples TRBV6-2 or TRBV6-3 to TRBJ2-7; 8 bases are shared with TRBD2. The CDR3 is made up of 15 amino acids. The trim removed 4 bases at V and 7 bases at J, leaving 12 bases unmatched. Germline V gives CDR1 MNHEY, CDR2 SVGEGT. The CDR3 coding sequence is TGTGCCAGCAGTTTCGGCGGCAGCCCGGGGGGGGAGCAGTACTTC. It codes for CASSFGGSPGGEQYF.

This clonotype was detected ten times or more. The V gene is TRBV20-1, the J gene TRBJ1-2; D is possibly TRBD1 (6 bases). The CDR3 covers 15 residues. In germline, CDR1 is DFQATT, CDR2 SNEGSKA (reference sequence). The ends were cut back, 0 bases at V and 8 bases at J, with 19 bases in the middle. The chain's CDR3 is CSAREIVGAPEGYTF. In nucleotides, the CDR3 is TGCAGTGCTAGAGAGATTGTGGGGGCGCCGGAAGGCTACACCTTC.

This clonotype was seen many times. The V and J genes are TRBV7-2 and TRBJ2-6; the D gene is possibly TRBD2 (5 bases). Trimming cost V 1 base and J 1 base, with 11 bases left between them. In germline, CDR1 is SGHTA, CDR2 FQGNSA. The CDR3 totals 17 residues. The CDR3 region has the DNA TGTGCCAGCAGCTTAGGAGGGCTTCGTTCTGGGGCCAACGTCCTGACTTTC. Protein product: CASSLGGLRSGANVLTF.

The CDR3 bases are TGCAGCGTCGGAACAGGGGGTAGCTCCTACGAGCAGTACTTC. It is translated as CSVGTGGSSYEQYF. The chain joins TRBV29-1 to TRBJ2-7; TRBD1 agrees at 8 bases. V lost 6 bases, J lost 0 bases, and 7 bases stayed unmatched. This CDR3 is built from 14 residues. The germline CDR1 and CDR2 sequences are SQVTM and ANQGSEA.

This clonotype was observed a few times. The rearrangement joins TRBV6-5 to TRBJ2-7, with D perhaps matching TRBD2 (6 bases). V was trimmed by 7 bases and J by 1 base, leaving 14 bases between them. From germline, CDR1 is MNHEY and CDR2 SVGAGI. The CDR3 loop spans 14 amino acids. CDR3: CASTPGGGSYEQYF. The CDR3 DNA is TGTGCCAGCACCCCAGGAGGAGGGTCCTACGAGCAGTACTTC.

Many counts were recorded for this clonotype. The chain employs TRBV7-6 and TRBJ2-7, with 8 bases aligning to TRBD2. The CDR3 length is 13 residues. With 5 bases clipped from V and 4 bases from J, the junction kept 4 bases outside the gene matches. In germline, CDR1 is SGHVS, CDR2 FNYEAQ. CDR3 sequence (DNA): TGTGCCAGCAGCGATAGCGGGAAGTACGAGCAGTACTTC. Translation: CASSDSGKYEQYF. The complete variable domain, with remaining parts taken from reference TRBV7-6 and TRBJ2-7, reads GAGVSQSPRYKVTKRGQDVALRCDPISGHVSLYWYRQALGQGPEFLTYFNYEAQQDKSGLPNDRFSAERPEGSISTLTIQRTEQRDSAMYRCASSDSGKYEQYFGPGTRLTVT.

The chain combines TRBV2 with TRBJ2-1; 8 bases agree with TRBD2. V gave up 8 bases and J gave up 7 bases; unmatched junction bases: 10. There are 14 residues in the CDR3. Germline values: CDR1 SNHLY, CDR2 FYNNEI. The DNA of the CDR3 is TGTGCCAGCCGGACCGGGGGGGCATCAAATGAGCAGTTCTTC. It translates to CASRTGGASNEQFF.

This clonotype has a count of ten or more. The chain employs TRBV7-2 and TRBJ2-3, with 8 bases lining up with TRBD2. The CDR3 consists of 16 residues. With 5 bases clipped from V and 5 bases from J, the junction kept 12 bases outside the gene matches. The germline V gene has CDR1 SGHTA and CDR2 FQGNSA. CDR3 nucleotides: TGTGCCAGCAGCCCCCAGGGAGCGGGGGATGGAGATACGCAGTATTTT. Translated: CASSPQGAGDGDTQYF.

Here the CDR3 DNA reads TGTGCCACCAGCACTAGACAGGGGGCTGCAGATACGCAGTATTTT. This sequence encodes CATSTRQGAADTQYF. The chain uses TRBV15 and TRBJ2-3, with 10 bases that match TRBD1. The trim removed 4 bases at V and 4 bases at J, leaving 5 bases unmatched. The CDR3 totals 15 residues. In germline, CDR1 is LNHNV, CDR2 YYDKDF (reference sequence).

This clonotype was seen a handful of times. J is TRBJ2-2 and V is TRBV2; D is unresolved. This CDR3 region has 11 residues. CDR1 is SNHLY and CDR2 is FYNNEI in the germline V gene. The V end was cut by 10 bases, the J end by 5 bases, with 8 bases between. The CDR3 is CATGRTGELFF. The CDR3 DNA reads as TGTGCCACAGGCCGAACCGGGGAGCTGTTTTTT. The entire variable domain, with the rest obtained from reference TRBV2 and TRBJ2-2, is as follows: EPEVTQTPSHQVTQMGQEVILRCVPISNHLYFYWYRQILGQKVEFLVSFYNNEISEKSEIFDDQFSVERPDGSNFTLKIRSTKLEDSAMYFCATGRTGELFFGEGSRLTVL.

This clonotype was observed many times. The genes are TRBV12-3 or TRBV12-4 and TRBJ1-1; no clear D. The V gene lost 7 bases and the J gene lost 2 bases, with 14 bases spanning the gap. CDR3 length: 14 amino acids. The CDR3 DNA reads TGTGCCAGCACTCCCTCTCTGACAAACACTGAAGCTTTCTTT. Amino acids: CASTPSLTNTEAFF.

The V and J genes are TRBV25-1 and TRBJ1-4; D unresolved. The germline gives CDR1 MGHDK, CDR2 SYGVNS. The CDR3 is 15 amino acids. The germline V and J ends were trimmed by 3 bases and 8 bases, with 16 bases remaining between them. CDR3 region: CASSDRRSSGEKLFF. In DNA, the CDR3 is TGTGCCAGCAGTGATCGAAGATCGAGTGGGGAAAAACTGTTTTTT.

This clonotype turned up a few times. The chain links TRBV7-3 to TRBJ2-1; 7 nucleotides line up with TRBD2. Germline CDR1 SGHTA, CDR2 FQGTGA. V was clipped by 1 base and J by 5 bases; unmatched bases: 5. The length of the CDR3 is 15 residues. The CDR3 DNA reads as TGTGCCAGCAGCTTAAAGGGAGGGAGCAACAATGAGCAGTTCTTC. Protein sequence: CASSLKGGSNNEQFF.

This clonotype has only a few counts. This chain uses TRBV6-1 with TRBJ1-1; D is unclear. The CDR3 is made up of 14 amino acids. In germline, CDR1 is MNHNS, CDR2 SASEGT. V dropped 6 bases and J dropped 5 bases, with 16 bases sitting between them. CDR3 coding DNA: TGTGCCAGCAGGGAGATAAGCCACAGAACTGAAGCTTTCTTT. As protein: CASREISHRTEAFF.

This chain links TRBV29-1 with TRBJ1-1; TRBD1 might be the D (5 bases). From germline, CDR1 is SQVTM and CDR2 ANQGSEA. This CDR3 contains 13 residues. Trimming pared 6 bases from V and 5 bases from J, leaving 16 bases between. The CDR3 DNA sequence: TGCAGCGTATCCAGGGAGATCGGGACTGAAGCTTTCTTT. Its protein is CSVSREIGTEAFF.

In this sample, this clonotype turned up many times. This chain links TRBV7-2 with TRBJ1-2, with a tentative D call TRBD1 (6 bases). This CDR3 is built from 15 residues. Between the trimmed V and J ends, which lost 5 bases and 6 bases, there was a span of 19 bases. The germline CDR1 and CDR2 sequences are SGHTA and FQGNSA. CDR3: CASSEVRAGVDGYTF. The CDR3 DNA reads as TGTGCCAGCAGCGAGGTCCGGGCAGGGGTGGATGGCTACACCTTC.

The chain joins TRBV14 to TRBJ2-7, with 10 bases fitting TRBD2. The CDR3 has 14 amino acids. V was clipped by 4 bases and J by 5 bases; unmatched bases: 5. Germline V gene lookup returns CDR1 SGHDN and CDR2 FVKESK. The CDR3 protein is CASSLSGRLNEQYF. The CDR3 region has the DNA TGTGCCAGCAGCCTTAGCGGGAGGTTGAACGAGCAGTACTTC.

The rearrangement joins TRBV19 to TRBJ2-1; 10 nucleotides align to TRBD2. The CDR3 covers 14 residues. Germline values: CDR1 LNHDA, CDR2 SQIVND (reference sequence). Trimming took 5 bases from V and 8 from J; bases not matched to a gene: 6. The CDR3 DNA reads as TGTGCCAGTAGTGGGCTAGCGGGAGCCTATGAGCAGTTCTTC. It yields the protein CASSGLAGAYEQFF.

The V gene is TRBV7-9, the J gene TRBJ2-7, with no clear D. CDR3 size: 13 residues. The germline V gene has CDR1 SEHNR and CDR2 FQNEAQ (reference sequence). V was shortened by 10 bases and J by 2 bases, with 15 bases between the two germline ends. In nucleotides, the CDR3 is TGTGCCACCTCCACTCGAAGCCCCTACGAGCAGTACTTC. It is translated as CATSTRSPYEQYF.

This clonotype was observed a few times. The V gene is TRBV7-2, the J gene TRBJ2-5; 13 nucleotides align to TRBD2. CDR1 and CDR2 (germline): SGHTA, FQGNSA. With 3 bases clipped from V and 4 bases from J, the junction kept 8 bases outside the gene matches. The length of the CDR3 is 17 residues. The CDR3 nucleotides are TGTGCCAGCAGCTTGGGTACTAGCGGGAGGGGCGGAGAGACCCAGTACTTC. Translation gives CASSLGTSGRGGETQYF.

This clonotype occurred many times. V is TRBV7-2 and J is TRBJ1-2; D ambiguous. The length of the CDR3 is 13 residues. Trimming took off 0 bases at V and 4 bases at J, with 6 bases between the two ends. In germline, CDR1 is SGHTA, CDR2 FQGNSA. The CDR3 loop reads CASSLAEAYGYTF. The CDR3, as DNA: TGTGCCAGCAGCTTAGCGGAAGCCTATGGCTACACCTTC.